This is a list of T cell receptor beta chains from one sample in a study of tumor-infiltrating lymphocytes in oesophageal squamous cell carcinoma. Each CDR3 protein gets one entry after TCRdb re-called the PCR reads with MiXCR. This sample has about 12,000 distinct CDR3 sequences; 58% occur once, and the top ten carry around a third. Material for sequencing was esophageal tumor tissue. The source of these receptors is a female donor with esophageal squamous cell carcinoma. Each CDR3 is given with its conserved first and last residue. Fields, in order: clone size, V gene, J gene, D gene, CDR3 DNA, CDR3 protein. A D gene is named only where the DNA matches it firmly. A clone size is listed for some rows: how often the clone was seen (once, few, many), or a class if it is expanded.

size: .; V: TRBV7-2; J: TRBJ2-3; D: .; DNA: TGTGCCAGCAGCTTAAGAACCCCCGCAGATACGCAGTATTTT; CDR3: CASSLRTPADTQYF
size: large; V: TRBV7-9; J: TRBJ2-5; D: .; DNA: TGTGCCAGCAGCTTACGGGCTGAAGAGACCCAGTACTTC; CDR3: CASSLRAEETQYF
size: .; V: TRBV7-6; J: TRBJ2-7; D: .; DNA: TGTGCCAGCAGCTTGGCGGAAGATGAGCAGTACTTC; CDR3: CASSLAEDEQYF
size: many; V: TRBV6-2/TRBV6-3; J: TRBJ2-7; D: .; DNA: TGTGCCAGCAGTTACCCCACAGGTAGCGAGCAGTACTTC; CDR3: CASSYPTGSEQYF
size: .; V: TRBV7-8; J: TRBJ2-7; D: TRBD2; DNA: TGTGCCAGCAGCCCCCGGACTAGCGGGAGGACCTACGAGCAGTACTTC; CDR3: CASSPRTSGRTYEQYF
size: .; V: TRBV7-4; J: TRBJ2-7; D: .; DNA: TGTGCCAGCAGCTTACAGGGGGGGGTCCACGAGCAGTACTTC; CDR3: CASSLQGGVHEQYF
size: .; V: TRBV12-5; J: TRBJ2-6; D: TRBD1; DNA: TGTGCTAGTGGTCCACCGGGACAGGGAAGCTCTGGGGCCAACGTCCTGACTTTC; CDR3: CASGPPGQGSSGANVLTF
size: .; V: TRBV6-1; J: TRBJ2-1; D: TRBD2; DNA: TGTGCCAGCAGTTACAAAGCGGGGGCCACCTCCTACAATGAGCAGTTCTTC; CDR3: CASSYKAGATSYNEQFF
size: .; V: TRBV24-1; J: TRBJ2-6; D: .; DNA: TGTGCCACCAGTGCCCTAGGAGAGGACAGCTCTGGGGCCAACGTCCTGACTTTC; CDR3: CATSALGEDSSGANVLTF
size: .; V: TRBV7-2; J: TRBJ1-2; D: .; DNA: TGTGCCAGCAGCTCCCCACAGGGTTTCCGCTATGGCTACACCTTC; CDR3: CASSSPQGFRYGYTF
size: .; V: TRBV7-2; J: TRBJ2-1; D: TRBD1; DNA: TGTGCCAGCAGCTTAGCGGGGACAGATTACAATGAGCAGTTCTTC; CDR3: CASSLAGTDYNEQFF
size: many; V: TRBV28; J: TRBJ2-7; D: TRBD2; DNA: TGTGCCAGCAGTTTCTCGGGGGGGCCTTACCCGGAGCAGTACTTC; CDR3: CASSFSGGPYPEQYF
size: .; V: TRBV12-3/TRBV12-4; J: TRBJ2-5; D: TRBD1; DNA: TGTGCCAGCAGCAAAGACAGGGTGAATTCACCCCTCCACTTC; CDR3: CASSKDRVNSPLHF
size: many; V: TRBV10-3; J: TRBJ1-5; D: .; DNA: TGTGCCATCAGCGAGCGGGGGGCCGAGAATCAGCCCCAGCATTTT; CDR3: CAISERGAENQPQHF
size: .; V: TRBV7-3; J: TRBJ2-7; D: TRBD1; DNA: TGTGCCAGCAGCTTACAGGGGGCTTCCTACGAGCAGTACTTC; CDR3: CASSLQGASYEQYF
size: few; V: TRBV7-2; J: TRBJ2-7; D: .; DNA: TGTGCCAGCAGCTCAAGTCTGGGATCCGAGCAGTACTTC; CDR3: CASSSSLGSEQYF
size: .; V: TRBV27; J: TRBJ2-7; D: .; DNA: TGTGCCAGCAGTTTCGGGGCGCTCAACGAGCAGTACTTC; CDR3: CASSFGALNEQYF
size: .; V: TRBV7-9; J: TRBJ2-1; D: .; DNA: TGTGCCAGCACCGAACCCCATTACAATGAGCAGTTCTTC; CDR3: CASTEPHYNEQFF
size: .; V: TRBV6-1; J: TRBJ1-5; D: TRBD1; DNA: TGTGCCAGTACCCCACGGTCGACAGGGCCAAATCAGCCCCAGCATTTT; CDR3: CASTPRSTGPNQPQHF
size: .; V: TRBV7-6; J: TRBJ1-1; D: .; DNA: TGTGCCAGCAGCCTAAACGGACTCATGAACACTGAAGCTTTCTTT; CDR3: CASSLNGLMNTEAFF
size: .; V: TRBV7-6; J: TRBJ2-7; D: TRBD1; DNA: TGTGCCAGCAGCTCCAACAGGGGCTACGAGCAGTACTTC; CDR3: CASSSNRGYEQYF
size: .; V: TRBV6-7; J: TRBJ1-3; D: .; DNA: TGTGCCAGCAGTCAACAGCGAAGCTCTGGAAACACCATATATTTT; CDR3: CASSQQRSSGNTIYF
size: .; V: TRBV7-2; J: TRBJ2-7; D: .; DNA: TGTGCCAGCAGCTTCGACAGGCTATCCTACGAGCAGTACTTC; CDR3: CASSFDRLSYEQYF
size: .; V: TRBV7-2; J: TRBJ1-4; D: TRBD1; DNA: TGTGCCAGCAAAAAGGGGGCGGCGGTTGGAACTAATGAAAAACTGTTTTTT; CDR3: CASKKGAAVGTNEKLFF
size: .; V: TRBV10-3; J: TRBJ2-5; D: TRBD2; DNA: TGTGCCATCAGTAGCGGGGACTTAGCGGGTGAGCAGTACTTC; CDR3: CAISSGDLAGEQYF
size: .; V: TRBV7-9; J: TRBJ2-5; D: .; DNA: TGTGCCAGCAGCATCCTAGATGGACAGATTTGGCGACTGGTTAAAGAGACCCAGTACTTC; CDR3: CASSILDGQIWRLVKETQYF
size: .; V: TRBV7-2; J: TRBJ2-3; D: TRBD2; DNA: TGTGCCAGCAGCCTGGGGACTAGCGGGGGCACAGATACGCAGTATTTT; CDR3: CASSLGTSGGTDTQYF
size: .; V: TRBV6-2/TRBV6-3; J: TRBJ2-1; D: TRBD1; DNA: TGTGCCAGCAGAGAGACAGGGTTCAATGAGCAGTTCTTC; CDR3: CASRETGFNEQFF
size: .; V: TRBV6-1; J: TRBJ2-7; D: .; DNA: TGTGCCAGCAGTTACCCTTGGGATGAGACGACCTACGAGCAGTACTTC; CDR3: CASSYPWDETTYEQYF
size: .; V: TRBV7-8; J: TRBJ2-5; D: .; DNA: TGTGCCAGCAGCTTAGATAAGGGGAGGACCCAGTACTTC; CDR3: CASSLDKGRTQYF
size: .; V: TRBV12-3/TRBV12-4; J: TRBJ1-1; D: .; DNA: TGTGCCAGCAGTTTGGGTGACAGGCTGAACACTGAAGCTTTCTTT; CDR3: CASSLGDRLNTEAFF
size: .; V: TRBV10-2; J: TRBJ2-7; D: TRBD2; DNA: TGCGCCAGCAGTGGGACCGAAAGCGGGAGGGTGTACGAGCAGTACTTC; CDR3: CASSGTESGRVYEQYF
size: .; V: TRBV12-3/TRBV12-4; J: TRBJ2-1; D: .; DNA: TGTGCCAGCAGTTTAAGGGCAGTCAATGAGCAGTTCTTC; CDR3: CASSLRAVNEQFF
size: .; V: TRBV6-1; J: TRBJ1-2; D: .; DNA: TGTGCCAGCAGTGAAGCAGGCTATGGCTACACCTTC; CDR3: CASSEAGYGYTF
size: many; V: TRBV27; J: TRBJ1-5; D: .; DNA: TGTGCCAGCAGGGAGGGAGGGGAGAGAGATCAGCCCCAGCATTTT; CDR3: CASREGGERDQPQHF
size: .; V: TRBV6-9; J: TRBJ2-1; D: TRBD2; DNA: TGTGCCAGCAGTTCTGCGACTAGCGGGAGTATCCCACTCGAAAATGAGCAGTTCTTC; CDR3: CASSSATSGSIPLENEQFF
size: .; V: TRBV7-6; J: TRBJ2-7; D: TRBD2; DNA: TGTGCCAGCAGCTCGGGGGAGGGCCCCTACGAGCAGTACTTC; CDR3: CASSSGEGPYEQYF
size: .; V: TRBV7-3; J: TRBJ2-2; D: .; DNA: TGTGCCAGCAGCTCTACAGGGTCCGGGGAGCTGTTTTTT; CDR3: CASSSTGSGELFF
size: .; V: TRBV7-3; J: TRBJ2-3; D: .; DNA: TGTGCCAGCAGCTCCGAGGGGGAGTTAACAGATACGCAGTATTTT; CDR3: CASSSEGELTDTQYF
size: few; V: TRBV7-2; J: TRBJ2-5; D: TRBD1; DNA: TGTGCCAGCAGCTTAGGGGCCGGGACAGGGCAAGAGACCCAGTACTTC; CDR3: CASSLGAGTGQETQYF
size: once; V: TRBV7-8; J: TRBJ2-3; D: .; DNA: TGTGCCAGCAGCCCCCGACCGTCAGGGGATACGCAGTATTTT; CDR3: CASSPRPSGDTQYF
size: .; V: TRBV11-3; J: TRBJ2-6; D: TRBD1; DNA: TGTGCCAGCAGCCAACAGGGGAGCGGGGCCAACGTCCTGACTTTC; CDR3: CASSQQGSGANVLTF
size: .; V: TRBV5-6; J: TRBJ1-1; D: .; DNA: TGTGCCAGCAGCTTAGATTTGCAGGAGGGAGCTTTCTTT; CDR3: CASSLDLQEGAFF
size: .; V: TRBV7-6; J: TRBJ2-1; D: .; DNA: TGTGCCAGCAGCCCACAGGATAATGAGCAGTTCTTC; CDR3: CASSPQDNEQFF
size: large; V: TRBV7-2; J: TRBJ2-6; D: .; DNA: TGTGCCAGCAGCTTAGGGGCTGGGGCCAACGTCCTGACTTTC; CDR3: CASSLGAGANVLTF
size: .; V: TRBV2; J: TRBJ2-5; D: TRBD2; DNA: TGTGCCAGCAGTGAATCTGGCCGGACTAGCGGGAAGGAGACCCAGTACTTC; CDR3: CASSESGRTSGKETQYF
size: few; V: TRBV7-8; J: TRBJ2-7; D: TRBD2; DNA: TGTGCCAGCAGCTTGCTAGCGGGGGGGAGTAGCACGCCCTACGAGCAGTACTTC; CDR3: CASSLLAGGSSTPYEQYF
size: large; V: TRBV7-9; J: TRBJ2-3; D: TRBD2; DNA: TGTGCCAGCAGCCGGACTAGCGGGGGGGCTTTTATAGATACGCAGTATTTT; CDR3: CASSRTSGGAFIDTQYF
size: few; V: TRBV7-6; J: TRBJ2-1; D: .; DNA: TGTGCCAGCAGCTTAGCGGGCCGGGAGATGAATGAGCAGTTCTTC; CDR3: CASSLAGREMNEQFF
size: medium-sized; V: TRBV24-1; J: TRBJ2-5; D: .; DNA: TGTGCCACCATGGGCAGGGCCCAAAGAGAGACCCAGTACTTC; CDR3: CATMGRAQRETQYF
size: .; V: TRBV7-8; J: TRBJ2-3; D: .; DNA: TGTGCCAGCAGCCCAGCGCTGGGTGAGGCCCCTACGCAGTATTTT; CDR3: CASSPALGEAPTQYF
size: .; V: TRBV10-3; J: TRBJ2-1; D: TRBD1; DNA: TGTTCCATCAGTGAGTCAAGGACAGGGGCGCGTTCCTACGAGCAGTTCTTC; CDR3: CSISESRTGARSYEQFF
size: .; V: TRBV5-3; J: TRBJ2-1; D: TRBD2; DNA: TGTGCCAGCAGCTCCGGGACTAGCGGGAGGAATGAGCAGTTCTTC; CDR3: CASSSGTSGRNEQFF
size: .; V: TRBV28; J: TRBJ2-1; D: TRBD2; DNA: TGTGCCAGCAGTATACTAGCGGAGTCCTACAATGAGCAGTTCTTC; CDR3: CASSILAESYNEQFF
size: .; V: TRBV6-2/TRBV6-3; J: TRBJ2-5; D: TRBD1; DNA: TGTGCCAGCAGCAGAGGGGGCGGGCAAGAGACCCAGTACTTC; CDR3: CASSRGGGQETQYF
size: .; V: TRBV7-8; J: TRBJ2-5; D: .; DNA: TGTGCCAGCAGCTTGTTTGAAGCGGTTCTCGAGACCCAGTACTTC; CDR3: CASSLFEAVLETQYF
size: .; V: TRBV30; J: TRBJ2-7; D: .; DNA: TGTGCCTGGGGCCGAATGGGCAGGCACAAGTCCTACGAGCAGTACTTC; CDR3: CAWGRMGRHKSYEQYF
size: .; V: TRBV7-9; J: TRBJ2-1; D: .; DNA: TGTGCCAGCAGTCACCTGAACACAGGGCTAACTGCCAATGAGCAGTTCTTC; CDR3: CASSHLNTGLTANEQFF